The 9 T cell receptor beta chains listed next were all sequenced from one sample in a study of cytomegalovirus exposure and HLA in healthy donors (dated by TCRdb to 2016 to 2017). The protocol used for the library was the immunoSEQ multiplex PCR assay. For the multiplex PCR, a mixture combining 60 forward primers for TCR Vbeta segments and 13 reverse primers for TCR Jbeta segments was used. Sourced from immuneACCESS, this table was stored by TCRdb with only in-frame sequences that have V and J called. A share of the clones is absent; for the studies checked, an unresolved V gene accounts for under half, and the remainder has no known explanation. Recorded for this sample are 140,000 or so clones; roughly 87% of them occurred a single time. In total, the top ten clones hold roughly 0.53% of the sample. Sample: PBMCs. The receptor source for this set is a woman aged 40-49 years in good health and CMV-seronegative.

CDR3 sequence reads: CASSERWLAGADTQYF. The CDR3 DNA reads TGTGCCAGCAGTGAAAGGTGGCTAGCGGGGGCAGATACGCAGTATTTT. This rearrangement joins TRBV2 to TRBJ2-3; 10 positions match TRBD2. Trimming removed 2 bases from V and 4 bases from J; junction bases left unmatched: 6. Looked up from germline, CDR1 is SNHLY and CDR2 is FYNNEI. This CDR3 spans 16 amino acids.

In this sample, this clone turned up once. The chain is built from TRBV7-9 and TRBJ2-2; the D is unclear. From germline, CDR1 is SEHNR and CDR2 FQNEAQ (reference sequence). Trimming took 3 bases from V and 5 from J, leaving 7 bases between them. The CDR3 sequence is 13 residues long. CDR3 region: CASSFSGTGELFF. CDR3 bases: TGTGCCAGCAGCTTTTCCGGGACCGGGGAGCTGTTTTTT.

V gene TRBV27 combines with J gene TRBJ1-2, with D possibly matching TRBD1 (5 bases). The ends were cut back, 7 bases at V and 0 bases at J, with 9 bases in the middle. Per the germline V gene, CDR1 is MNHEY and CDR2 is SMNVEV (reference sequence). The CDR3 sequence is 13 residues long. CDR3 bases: TGTGCCAGCAAGGGGTTAGCTAACTATGGCTACACCTTC. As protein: CASKGLANYGYTF.

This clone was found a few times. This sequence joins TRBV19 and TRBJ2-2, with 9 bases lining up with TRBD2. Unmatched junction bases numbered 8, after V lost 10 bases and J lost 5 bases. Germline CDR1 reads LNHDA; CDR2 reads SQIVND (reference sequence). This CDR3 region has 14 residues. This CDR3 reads CATLAGENTGELFF. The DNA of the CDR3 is TGTGCCACTTTAGCGGGAGAGAATACCGGGGAGCTGTTTTTT.

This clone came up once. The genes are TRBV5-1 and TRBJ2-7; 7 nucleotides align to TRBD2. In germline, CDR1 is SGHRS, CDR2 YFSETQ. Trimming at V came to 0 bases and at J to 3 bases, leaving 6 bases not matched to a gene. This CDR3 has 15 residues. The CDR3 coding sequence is TGCGCCAGCAGCTTGGATTGGGGAGGGGTCTACGAGCAGTACTTC. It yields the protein CASSLDWGGVYEQYF.

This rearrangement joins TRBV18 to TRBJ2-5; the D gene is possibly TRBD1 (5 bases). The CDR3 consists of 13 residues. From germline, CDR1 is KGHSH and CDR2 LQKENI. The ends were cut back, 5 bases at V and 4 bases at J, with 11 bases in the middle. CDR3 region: CASSFRQSETQYF. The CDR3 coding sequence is TGTGCCAGCTCATTCCGACAGTCAGAGACCCAGTACTTC. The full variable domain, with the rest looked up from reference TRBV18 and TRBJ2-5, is NAGVMQNPRHLVRRRGQEARLRCSPMKGHSHVYWYRQLPEEGLKFMVYLQKENIIDESGMPKERFSAEFPKEGPSILRIQQVVRGDSAAYFCASSFRQSETQYFGPGTRLLVL.

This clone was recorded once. CDR3 DNA: TGTGCCAGCAGTGAACCCGGACTAGCGGGAGGGAACAATGAGCAGTTCTTC. The encoded protein is CASSEPGLAGGNNEQFF. The V gene is TRBV6-1, the J gene TRBJ2-1, with 15 bases lining up with TRBD2. The CDR3 contains 17 residues. From germline, CDR1 is MNHNS and CDR2 SASEGT. With 2 bases clipped from V and 5 bases from J, the junction kept 4 bases outside the gene matches.

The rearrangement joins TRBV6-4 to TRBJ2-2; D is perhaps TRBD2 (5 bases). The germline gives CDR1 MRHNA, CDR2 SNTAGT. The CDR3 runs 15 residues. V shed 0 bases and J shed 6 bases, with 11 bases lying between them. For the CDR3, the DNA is TGTGCCAGCAGTGACTCGAGCCTAGCCGCCGGGGAGCTGTTTTTT. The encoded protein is CASSDSSLAAGELFF.

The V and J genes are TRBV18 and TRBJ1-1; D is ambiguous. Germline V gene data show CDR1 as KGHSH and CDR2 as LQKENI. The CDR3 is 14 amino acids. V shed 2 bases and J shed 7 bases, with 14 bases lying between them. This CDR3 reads CASSPTTGVIEAFF. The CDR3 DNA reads TGTGCCAGCTCACCAACGACGGGAGTGATTGAAGCTTTCTTT.